This TCR beta chain was profiled in a study of Ad26.COV2.S vaccination and SARS-CoV-2 variants. Study information: Into the muscle, Ad26.COV2.S was dosed once or twice, 56 days apart.

Some clones are missing from TCRdb's copy, which holds only in-frame ones; the method was immunoSEQ multiplex PCR. The data hold about 410,000 clones, with 75% to 90% observed a single time. Of note for this clone: Antigen unknown.

Treatment here: roughly 19 received Ad26.COV2.S at low or high dose, single or two shots; roughly five received placebo; per-sample allocation not given. Specimen acquisition occurred on day 63 following the initial vaccine or placebo injection. An 18-55-year-old adult in Boston served as donor. Study observations and caveats: Vaccine recipients had higher spike-specific TCR breadth than placebo recipients. Total responses of T cells may have been underestimated by the analyses of TCR breadth and depth.

Trimming cost V 6 bases and J 0 bases; bases outside gene matches: 13. CDR1 is SGHVS and CDR2 is FQNEAQ in the germline V gene. The CDR3 is made up of 17 amino acids. This rearrangement joins TRBV7-8 to TRBJ2-7, with 8 bases that match TRBD2. The material was peripheral blood, obtained in a trial of Ad26.COV2.S vaccine versus placebo. The source of this sequence is a person aged 18-65 years who received the Ad26.COV2.S COVID-19 vaccine or a placebo. CDR3 residues: CASSLPRGGQHSYEQYF. As DNA, the CDR3 is TGTGCCAGCAGTCTTCCCCGCGGGGGGCAACACTCCTACGAGCAGTACTTC.